These 21 T cell receptor beta chains share one sample of origin, sequenced in a study of blood T cell repertoires in COVID-19. Some clones are missing from TCRdb's copy, which holds only in-frame ones; the method was immunoSEQ multiplex PCR. The sample includes approximately 380,000 clones, approximately 90% of them seen just once. The source material was PBMCs or T cells enriched from blood (not recorded which). The receptors were gathered from a woman between 18 and 29 years old who had recovered from COVID-19.

J is TRBJ1-4 and V is TRBV12-3 or TRBV12-4; D unresolved. The CDR3 has 13 residues. Deletions cut 1 base from V and 4 bases from J, with 4 bases between. Here the CDR3 reads CASSLGVNEKLFF. CDR3 nucleotide sequence: TGTGCCAGCAGTTTAGGCGTTAATGAAAAACTGTTTTTT.

The chain links TRBV4-1 to TRBJ2-7; 10 bases align to TRBD1. This CDR3 region has 17 residues. The J segment lost 3 bases and the V segment lost 0 bases, leaving 8 bases of the junction unmatched. Germline V gene data show CDR1 as MGHRA and CDR2 as YSYEKL. DNA of the CDR3: TGCGCCAGCAGCCAAGAGAGGGGGACAGGGGACCTCTACGAGCAGTACTTC. Amino acids: CASSQERGTGDLYEQYF.

The rearrangement uses TRBV5-1 and TRBJ2-5; 8 nucleotides match TRBD1. In germline, CDR1 is SGHRS, CDR2 YFSETQ. J lost 5 bases, V lost 5 bases, and 5 bases had no gene match. The CDR3 totals 13 residues. CDR3 residues: CASSSTGDETQYF. The CDR3, as DNA: TGCGCCAGCAGTTCGACAGGGGACGAGACCCAGTACTTC.

The chain combines TRBV28 with TRBJ1-1; a weak D match, TRBD1 (5 bases). Trimming left V 4 bases short and J 1 base short, with 19 bases between. CDR3 length equals 17 residues. The V gene's germline CDR1 is MDHEN and CDR2 SYDVKM. The CDR3 here is CASSYGIGATGNTEAFF. CDR3 nucleotide sequence: TGTGCCAGCAGTTATGGTATAGGGGCTACGGGGAACACTGAAGCTTTCTTT.

The CDR3 coding sequence is TGTGCCAGCAGCGTAACAGGGGGCTTAGGTGCTGAAGCTTTCTTT. Protein product: CASSVTGGLGAEAFF. The rearrangement links TRBV9 to TRBJ1-1; 9 positions agree with TRBD1. In germline, CDR1 is SGDLS, CDR2 YYNGEE. V shed 1 base, J shed 6 bases, and the junction held 7 bases outside the gene matches. The CDR3 has 15 residues.

V is TRBV6-6 and J is TRBJ1-1, with 7 bases matching TRBD1. CDR3 length equals 12 residues. The ends lost 11 bases at V and 4 bases at J; junction bases unmatched: 7. Germline-derived CDR1 and CDR2 are MNHNY and SVGAGI (reference sequence). The CDR3 spells CAGARQGTEAFF. CDR3 sequence (DNA): TGTGCCGGAGCCCGACAGGGCACTGAAGCTTTCTTT.

This clone has only a few counts. The chain is built from TRBV7-9 and TRBJ2-7, with D tentatively TRBD1 (6 bases). Trimming pared 6 bases from V and 1 base from J, leaving 10 bases between. The germline V gene encodes CDR1 SEHNR and CDR2 FQNEAQ (reference sequence). The CDR3 contains 13 residues. The chain's CDR3 is CASRRQESYEQYF. For the CDR3, the DNA is TGTGCCAGCAGGCGACAGGAATCCTACGAGCAGTACTTC.

The chain uses TRBV19 and TRBJ1-3; 7 nucleotides line up with TRBD1. Germline V CDR1 and CDR2: LNHDA, SQIVND (reference sequence). The CDR3 sequence is 16 residues long. Trimming at V came to 5 bases and at J to 4 bases, leaving 11 bases not matched to a gene. The CDR3 nucleotides read TGTGCCAGTAGTGTTTCCCCGGGACAGCAAGGAAACACCATATATTTT. It is translated as CASSVSPGQQGNTIYF.

The sample holds a few counts of this clone. The junction and the germline gene differ at one end; a read error may be behind it. The chain recombines TRBV5-4 with TRBJ2-7; TRBD2 is a possible D gene (5 bases). The germline CDR1 and CDR2 sequences are SGHNT and YYREEE (reference sequence). The CDR3 contains 13 residues. CDR3 loop: CASRGDQQEGTAF. The CDR3 DNA is TGTGCCAGCAGAGGTGACCAACAAGAGGGAACCGCCTTC.

This clone showed up just once. This rearrangement joins TRBV7-8 to TRBJ2-7; 10 bases map to TRBD1. The CDR3 runs to 16 residues. CDR1 is SGHVS, CDR2 FQNEAQ, per germline. Trimming at V came to 2 bases and at J to 4 bases, leaving 8 bases not matched to a gene. The CDR3 nucleotides read TGTGCCAGCAGCTTAAGGGGGGGACAGGGGCTGTACGAGCAGTACTTC. Protein sequence: CASSLRGGQGLYEQYF.

V usage is TRBV19 and J usage is TRBJ2-2; maybe TRBD1 (6 bases). The CDR3 has 15 amino acids. The V gene lost 5 bases and the J gene lost 2 bases, with 12 bases spanning the gap. The germline V gene has CDR1 LNHDA and CDR2 SQIVND (reference sequence). The CDR3 spells CASSVGTHNTGELFF. The DNA for the CDR3 is TGTGCCAGTAGTGTCGGGACACATAACACCGGGGAGCTGTTTTTT.

The table lists this clone with a few counts. This chain joins TRBV14 and TRBJ2-7; 7 bases fit TRBD2. CDR1 is SGHDN, CDR2 FVKESK, per germline. This CDR3 is built from 16 residues. Trimming took 0 bases from V and 0 from J; bases not matched to a gene: 5. Here the CDR3 DNA reads TGTGCCAGCAGCCAAGAAGGGGAGGGGTACTCCTACGAGCAGTACTTC. This gives the protein CASSQEGEGYSYEQYF.

CDR3 sequence reads: CASSHKQGLTDEAFF. Written as DNA, the CDR3 is TGTGCCAGCAGCCACAAACAGGGGCTAACCGATGAAGCTTTCTTT. The rearrangement uses TRBV7-8 and TRBJ1-1; 7 bases match TRBD1. The CDR3 is 15 amino acids. Trimming removed 5 bases from V and 7 bases from J; junction bases left unmatched: 13. The V gene's germline CDR1 is SGHVS and CDR2 FQNEAQ.

Points on this clone: Possible read error: a much larger clone is one base away. V gene TRBV7-6 combines with J gene TRBJ2-7; no firm D call. Germline V lookup: CDR1 SGHVS, CDR2 FNYEAQ. Trimming removed 5 bases at V and 0 bases at J, with 5 bases between. The CDR3 covers 12 residues. DNA of the CDR3: TGTGCCAGCAGCCCCAGCTCCTACGAGCAGTACTTC. Protein: CASSPSSYEQYF. Variable domain in full (rest from reference TRBV7-6 and TRBJ2-7): GAGVSQSPRYKVTKRGQDVALRCDPISGHVSLYWYRQALGQGPEFLTYFNYEAQQDKSGLPNDRFSAERPEGSISTLTIQRTEQRDSAMYRCASSPSSYEQYFGPGTRLTVT.

The gene calls are TRBV6-5 and TRBJ1-2, with 9 bases matching TRBD1. After removal of 7 bases from V and 7 bases from J, the junction contained 7 bases not matched to a gene. The CDR3 is 13 amino acids. CDR1 and CDR2 from the germline V gene are MNHEY and SVGAGI. The CDR3, as DNA: TGTGCCAGCAAGAGGGGACAGGGACTTGGCTACACCTTC. It yields the protein CASKRGQGLGYTF.

J is TRBJ2-7 and V is TRBV2, with TRBD2 matching over 7 bases. CDR3 length: 15 residues. Trimming took 0 bases from V and 6 from J; bases not matched to a gene: 8. In germline, CDR1 is SNHLY, CDR2 FYNNEI. CDR3 loop: CASSEAGTTRGEQYF. The CDR3 DNA reads TGTGCCAGCAGTGAAGCGGGGACTACTCGAGGCGAGCAGTACTTC.

CDR3 residues: CASSQGAGEKLFF. CDR3 DNA sequence: TGTGCCAGCAGCCAGGGGGCAGGTGAAAAACTGTTTTTT. This chain connects TRBV14 to TRBJ1-4, with TRBD1 as a possible D gene (6 bases). Germline CDR1 reads SGHDN; CDR2 reads FVKESK. CDR3 size: 13 residues. The germline V and J ends were trimmed by 3 bases and 7 bases, with 9 bases remaining between them.

In this sample, this clone turned up once. The rearrangement uses TRBV5-1 and TRBJ1-4; the D is unclear. V lost 0 bases and J lost 7, with 10 bases in between. Per germline, CDR1 SGHRS and CDR2 YFSETQ. The length of the CDR3 is 14 residues. CDR3 region: CASSLGEGAEKLFF. In DNA form, the CDR3 reads TGCGCCAGCAGCTTGGGCGAGGGCGCTGAAAAACTGTTTTTT.

The chain combines TRBV4-1 with TRBJ2-1, with a tentative D call TRBD2 (6 bases). This CDR3 is 17 amino acids long. Deletions cut 1 base from V and 7 bases from J, with 20 bases between. The germline V gene has CDR1 MGHRA and CDR2 YSYEKL. CDR3 nucleotide sequence: TGCGCCAGCAGCCAAGGCGGGGCCAGGGAGGTTCGGAATGAGCAGTTCTTC. It specifies CASSQGGAREVRNEQFF.

This clone was observed a single time. The chain recombines TRBV4-3 with TRBJ2-5, with 7 bases matching TRBD1. Per germline, CDR1 LGHNA and CDR2 YSLEER. The CDR3 extends over 14 amino acids. V dropped 3 bases and J dropped 14; count of bases not matched to a gene: 15. The CDR3 DNA reads as TGCGCCAGCAGCCATGACCCCTCCGGGACAGCGTTATACTTC. This codes for CASSHDPSGTALYF.

This clone was detected once. The chain carries TRBV5-1 and TRBJ2-1; 9 bases match TRBD2. Per the germline V gene, CDR1 is SGHRS and CDR2 is YFSETQ. Trimming cost V 4 bases and J 3 bases; bases outside gene matches: 11. CDR3 length: 17 residues. CDR3 region: CASSTEIAGAGYNEQFF. DNA of the CDR3: TGCGCCAGCAGCACCGAAATAGCGGGGGCCGGCTACAATGAGCAGTTCTTC.